Presented here are 20 T cell receptor beta chains from one specimen sequenced in a study of CD8 T cells in Susac syndrome. Random hexamers were used to reverse transcribe the RNA input (about 0.45 to 1 ug). TCRdb fed the immunoSEQ multiplex PCR reads into MiXCR, producing one record per CDR3 protein. Of around 190,000 distinct CDR3 sequences in the sample, under 95% are singletons; the top ten hold around 0.096%. Input material: CD4+ T cells from PBMCs. These receptors were taken from a human donor in good health.

As concerns this clonotype: A junction end diverges from the germline sequence, so it may reflect a read error. The DNA of the CDR3 is TGTGCTAGCAGCCTACAGGGGGTAGAGACCCAGTACTTC. This encodes CASSLQGVETQYF. V usage is TRBV7-7 and J usage is TRBJ2-5; 8 nucleotides match TRBD1. The length of the CDR3 is 13 residues. Germline assignment: CDR1 SSHAT and CDR2 FNYEAQ (reference sequence).

This clonotype was detected once. The germline gene is not matched at one end of the junction; a read error may be the cause. The chain couples TRBV19 to TRBJ1-5, with TRBD1 as a possible D gene (5 bases). This CDR3 contains 14 residues. CDR1 LNHDA and CDR2 SQIVND come from the germline V gene (reference sequence). This chain's CDR3 is CASTIQWGNQPQHF. CDR3 bases: TGTGCCAGTACGATTCAATGGGGCAATCAGCCCCAACATTTT.

V gene TRBV19 combines with J gene TRBJ2-5; a possible D gene is TRBD1 (5 bases). Germline values: CDR1 LNHDA, CDR2 SQIVND (reference sequence). The V end was cut by 5 bases, the J end by 4 bases, with 11 bases between. The CDR3 loop spans 13 amino acids. CDR3 protein: CASSAGSGETQYF. The CDR3 DNA follows: TGTGCCAGTAGTGCAGGGTCGGGAGAGACCCAGTACTTC.

The V and J genes are TRBV29-1 and TRBJ2-3, with unresolved D. The CDR3 is made up of 12 amino acids. Trimming left V 7 bases short and J 2 bases short, with 10 bases between. Germline values: CDR1 SQVTM, CDR2 ANQGSEA. This CDR3 is CSASGSTDTQYF. The CDR3, as DNA: TGCAGCGCCTCCGGTTCCACAGATACGCAGTATTTT.

This clonotype was recorded once. V is TRBV14 and J is TRBJ2-6, with D perhaps TRBD1 or TRBD2 (5 bases each). The V gene's germline CDR1 is SGHDN and CDR2 FVKESK. CDR3 length: 16 residues. V lost 1 base and J lost 2, with 9 bases in between. CDR3 nucleotide sequence: TGTGCCAGCAGCCAAGGAAGGGGACCTGGGGCCAACGTCCTGACTTTC. This sequence encodes CASSQGRGPGANVLTF.

The chain carries TRBV20-1 and TRBJ2-1, with TRBD2 matching 8 bases. The CDR3 is 16 residues long. Germline CDR1 reads DFQATT; CDR2 reads SNEGSKA (reference sequence). V trimming: 2 bases; J trimming: 7 bases; junction bases outside the gene matches: 13. The CDR3 DNA reads TGCAGTGCTAGACAAAGTGGGGGACTAGGGGGGAATGAGCAGTTCTTC. Translated, it gives CSARQSGGLGGNEQFF.

This chain connects TRBV12-3 or TRBV12-4 to TRBJ2-4, with 14 bases aligning to TRBD2. The CDR3 length is 16 residues. V dropped 7 bases and J dropped 4; count of bases not matched to a gene: 6. CDR3 sequence: CASTPTSGGAKNIQYF. The CDR3 coding sequence is TGTGCCAGCACCCCGACTAGCGGGGGGGCGAAAAACATTCAGTACTTC.

The CDR3 DNA sequence: TGTGCCAGTAATACTGGACAGGGCCTTCCCCTTAATCAGCCCCAGCATTTT. Amino acids: CASNTGQGLPLNQPQHF. The J gene is TRBJ1-5, the V gene TRBV19, with 8 bases fitting TRBD1. J lost 4 bases, V lost 7 bases, and 15 bases had no gene match. Germline V gene lookup returns CDR1 LNHDA and CDR2 SQIVND (reference sequence). CDR3 length equals 17 residues.

This chain connects TRBV2 to TRBJ1-6, with D possibly TRBD1 on 5 matching bases. This CDR3 is built from 13 residues. V was clipped by 7 bases and J by 10 bases, with 14 bases between them. Germline CDR1 is SNHLY and CDR2 is FYNNEI. CDR3 protein: CASILDQGSPLHF. CDR3 sequence (DNA): TGTGCCAGCATTCTAGACCAGGGCTCACCCCTCCACTTT.

A word on this clonotype: The junction differs from germline at one of its ends, possibly a read error. The rearrangement links TRBV7-2 to TRBJ2-3, with TRBD2 matching over 10 bases. Germline loops: CDR1 SGHTA, CDR2 FQGNSA. The CDR3 is 16 residues long. The CDR3 reads CASRFPGTSGTDTQYF. The CDR3 nucleotides read TGTGCCAGCCGCTTCCCCGGGACTAGCGGCACAGATACGCAGTATTTT.

The chain is built from TRBV20-1 and TRBJ1-5, with D tentatively TRBD1 (5 bases). Trimming took 2 bases from V and 4 from J, leaving 18 bases between them. The CDR3 runs 16 residues. CDR1 and CDR2 (germline): DFQATT, SNEGSKA (reference sequence). The CDR3 DNA reads as TGCAGTGCTAGATCGCTGTTGACGGGGGAAAATCAGCCCCAGCATTTT. Protein product: CSARSLLTGENQPQHF.

In this sample, this clonotype turned up once. V and J are TRBV29-1 and TRBJ1-2; D perhaps matches TRBD1 (5 bases). The CDR3 totals 13 residues. Germline V lookup: CDR1 SQVTM, CDR2 ANQGSEA. The V gene lost 3 bases and the J gene lost 2 bases, with 10 bases spanning the gap. The CDR3 bases are TGCAGCGTTGAGACGACAGCGAACTATGGCTACACCTTC. Translated, it gives CSVETTANYGYTF.

The chain carries TRBV18 and TRBJ1-6; a possible D gene is TRBD1 (5 bases). This CDR3 comprises 14 residues. Germline values: CDR1 KGHSH, CDR2 LQKENI. Trimming cost V 3 bases and J 6 bases, with 9 bases left between them. The chain's CDR3 is CASSPWDVNSPLHF. The CDR3 DNA sequence: TGTGCCAGCTCACCTTGGGACGTTAATTCACCCCTCCACTTT.

The chain joins TRBV19 to TRBJ1-1; 9 nucleotides align to TRBD1. The ends lost 4 bases at V and 7 bases at J; junction bases unmatched: 4. CDR3 length: 13 amino acids. Per the germline V gene, CDR1 is LNHDA and CDR2 is SQIVND (reference sequence). Here the CDR3 reads CASSTQGQGEAFF. In DNA, the CDR3 is TGTGCCAGTAGTACCCAGGGACAGGGTGAAGCTTTCTTT. Full variable domain (outside the CDR3, taken from reference TRBV19 and TRBJ1-1): DGGITQSPKYLFRKEGQNVTLSCEQNLNHDAMYWYRQDPGQGLRLIYYSQIVNDFQKGDIAEGYSVSREKKESFPLTVTSAQKNPTAFYLCASSTQGQGEAFFGQGTRLTVV.

The V and J genes are TRBV24-1 and TRBJ2-5, with 10 bases aligning to TRBD1. J was trimmed by 4 bases and V by 1 base; bases with no gene match: 2. CDR1 is KGHDR, CDR2 SFDVKD, per germline. CDR3 size: 15 residues. CDR3 DNA sequence: TGTGCCACCAGTGATTTAGGGACAGGGGTAGAGACCCAGTACTTC. It codes for CATSDLGTGVETQYF.

The chain employs TRBV5-6 and TRBJ2-4, with D perhaps matching TRBD1 (5 bases). The germline V gene has CDR1 SGHDT and CDR2 YYEEEE. V gave up 4 bases and J gave up 6 bases, with 14 bases separating them. This CDR3 has 14 amino acids. This CDR3 is CASSVDMMGNIQYF. In DNA form, the CDR3 reads TGTGCCAGCAGCGTGGACATGATGGGAAACATTCAGTACTTC.

The V call is TRBV7-8, the J call TRBJ2-2, with a possible D match to TRBD1 (5 bases). This CDR3 region has 13 residues. Germline lookup yields CDR1 SGHVS and CDR2 FQNEAQ. Trimming took off 5 bases at V and 6 bases at J, with 10 bases between the two ends. CDR3 bases: TGTGCCAGCAGCCTAACCAGGGCCGGGGAGCTGTTTTTT. This codes for CASSLTRAGELFF.

This clonotype was counted only a few times. The V and J genes are TRBV28 and TRBJ2-5, with unresolved D. The CDR3 extends over 15 amino acids. V was trimmed by 7 bases and J by 0 bases, leaving 15 bases between them. CDR1 MDHEN and CDR2 SYDVKM come from the germline V gene. Written as DNA, the CDR3 is TGTGCCAGCACCCGCCGGGCCAAGTACCAAGAGACCCAGTACTTC. This translates into CASTRRAKYQETQYF.

CDR3 DNA: TGTGCCAGCAGTAAACTTACAGGGGTGGCCACTGAAGCTTTCTTT. Protein sequence: CASSKLTGVATEAFF. This rearrangement joins TRBV28 to TRBJ1-1; TRBD1 aligns across 7 bases. Germline lookup yields CDR1 MDHEN and CDR2 SYDVKM. With V trimmed by 5 bases and J by 4 bases, 10 bases remained unmatched. The CDR3 has 15 residues.

V is TRBV6-2 or TRBV6-3 and J is TRBJ2-2; 7 bases fit TRBD2. Germline CDR1 reads MNHEY; CDR2 reads SVGEGT. J gave up 4 bases and V 8 bases, and 10 bases lay outside the gene matches. The CDR3 has 15 amino acids. The CDR3 protein is CASRRGTTITGELFF. CDR3 DNA: TGTGCCAGCCGCCGCGGGACTACAATCACCGGGGAGCTGTTTTTT.